This T cell receptor beta chain was sequenced in a study of blood T cells in healthy people across ages. General study findings and limits: Correlation between TCR beta diversity and naive T cell percentage was strong.

The extraction recovered at least 5 micrograms of total RNA per sample. This CDR3 spans 16 amino acids. Trimming took 6 bases from V and 3 from J; bases not matched to a gene: 8. Together with a sample-barcoded 5' primer, a J-beta primer mix was included in a second PCR lasting roughly 7 to 11 cycles. From the 5' RACE reads, TCRdb called clonotypes with MiXCR, one entry per CDR3 protein. Of 1.5 million to 1.9 million distinct CDR3 sequences in the sample, approximately 43% are singletons; the top ten hold about 4%. On this clonotype: Antigen: not known.

Sequencing was carried out using blood. This receptor was identified in a woman younger than 35 in good health. This chain connects TRBV12-3 or TRBV12-4 to TRBJ2-5; TRBD2 aligns across 12 bases. The CDR3 spells CASSPPASGGEETQYF. The CDR3 coding sequence is TGTGCCAGCAGCCCCCCCGCTAGCGGGGGGGAAGAGACCCAGTACTTC.